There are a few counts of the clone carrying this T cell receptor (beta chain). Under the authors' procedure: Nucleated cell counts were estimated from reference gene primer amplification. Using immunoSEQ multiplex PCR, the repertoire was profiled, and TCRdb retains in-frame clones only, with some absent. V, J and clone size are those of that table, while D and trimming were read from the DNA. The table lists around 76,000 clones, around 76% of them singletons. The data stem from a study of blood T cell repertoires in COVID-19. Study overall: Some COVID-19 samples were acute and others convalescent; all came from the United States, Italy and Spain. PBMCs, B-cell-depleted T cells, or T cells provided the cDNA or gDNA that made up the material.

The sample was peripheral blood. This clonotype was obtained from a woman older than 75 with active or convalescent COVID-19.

The CDR3 spells CAWKDSPGDTEAFF. As DNA, the CDR3 is TGTGCCTGGAAGGACAGCCCTGGGGACACTGAAGCTTTCTTT. The chain links TRBV30 to TRBJ1-1; a weak D match, TRBD1 (6 bases). The CDR3 sequence is 14 residues long. Germline V gives CDR1 GTSNPN, CDR2 SVGIG (reference sequence). The ends were cut back, 4 bases at V and 3 bases at J, with 15 bases in the middle.